The next 22 T cell receptor beta chains were all read from a single sample in a study of blood T cell repertoires in COVID-19. Generated by immunoSEQ multiplex PCR, the TCRdb table keeps only in-frame clones and is missing some. The data show about 260,000 clones, roughly 88% seen once. The sequencing input was peripheral blood. The receptors stem from a woman between 65 and 79 years old with COVID-19, enrolled during active disease.

The V gene is TRBV3-1 (or the pseudogene TRBV3-2), the J gene TRBJ1-3; a weak D match, TRBD1 (6 bases). Germline V gene sequence: CDR1 LGHDT, CDR2 YNNKEL (reference sequence). The CDR3 loop spans 16 amino acids. Trimming shortened V by 0 bases and J by 2 bases, and 11 bases separated the two germline ends. The CDR3: CASSQDLRGPGNTIYF. The CDR3 nucleotides read TGTGCCAGCAGCCAAGATCTGCGGGGGCCTGGAAACACCATATATTTT.

The chain carries TRBV4-1 and TRBJ1-1; 9 bases agree with TRBD1. J lost 10 bases, V lost 3 bases, and 6 bases had no gene match. The CDR3 spans 13 residues. Per the germline V gene, CDR1 is MGHRA and CDR2 is YSYEKL. CDR3 DNA sequence: TGCGCCAGCAGCCACACCCCGGACAGGGGAGCTTTCTTT. This gives the protein CASSHTPDRGAFF.

The chain employs TRBV3-1 (or the pseudogene TRBV3-2) and TRBJ2-3; 12 positions match TRBD2. V lost 4 bases and J lost 2; bases outside the gene matches: 7. Germline CDR1 LGHDT, CDR2 YNNKEL (reference sequence). This CDR3 is built from 17 residues. This CDR3 is CASSRQLAGGHTDTQYF. The CDR3, as DNA: TGTGCCAGCAGCCGCCAACTAGCGGGAGGCCACACAGATACGCAGTATTTT.

Only one count was recorded for this clone. The chain joins TRBV19 to TRBJ1-5; D not certain. This CDR3 contains 14 residues. The V end lost 5 bases, the J end lost 4 bases, and 12 bases lay between the germline ends. In germline, CDR1 is LNHDA, CDR2 SQIVND (reference sequence). CDR3 region: CASSRVAWNQPQHF. The CDR3 DNA follows: TGTGCCAGTAGTCGTGTGGCCTGGAATCAGCCCCAGCATTTT.

Points on this clone: No DNA is shown, since the ends of the CDR3 on it are uncertain; the CDR3 is the one TCRdb lists. The chain combines TRBV5-3 with TRBJ2-3; the listed D gene, TRBD2, was not tested against the DNA. TRBV5-3 qualifies as an ORF whose function is uncertain. The CDR3 length is 16 residues, termini included. The CDR3 loop reads CARSLLAGGRGIRSIF.

The gene calls are TRBV6-5 and TRBJ2-1; D remains unclear. The germline V gene has CDR1 MNHEY and CDR2 SVGAGI. The CDR3 length is 12 residues. The germline V and J ends were trimmed by 2 bases and 9 bases, with 8 bases remaining between them. CDR3 in amino acids: CASSYAGGEQFF. CDR3 DNA sequence: TGTGCCAGCAGTTACGCCGGCGGTGAGCAGTTCTTC.

The rearrangement joins TRBV5-1 to TRBJ2-7, with 9 bases lining up with TRBD2. Germline loops: CDR1 SGHRS, CDR2 YFSETQ. The CDR3 runs to 13 residues. V was pared by 4 bases and J by 7 bases, with 6 bases of the junction left unmatched. The chain's CDR3 is CASSGGTSREQYF. The CDR3 DNA is TGCGCCAGCAGCGGCGGGACTAGCCGGGAGCAGTACTTC.

The count of this clone is one. This chain connects TRBV20-1 to TRBJ2-7; the match to TRBD1 covers 9 bases. V was clipped by 3 bases and J by 8 bases; unmatched bases: 8. CDR1 DFQATT and CDR2 SNEGSKA come from the germline V gene (reference sequence). The CDR3 has 13 amino acids. Here the CDR3 DNA reads TGCAGTGCTAGTCCGGGACAGGGTGTCAAGCAGTACTTC. Translated, it gives CSASPGQGVKQYF.

The chain has TRBV20-1 and TRBJ2-1; a weak D match, TRBD2 (6 bases). The CDR3 runs to 17 residues. Trimming took off 3 bases at V and 5 bases at J, with 23 bases between the two ends. Per germline, CDR1 DFQATT and CDR2 SNEGSKA (reference sequence). The DNA for the CDR3 is TGCAGTGCTAGTGTTTCTTTGGGCGGGATAGGCAACAATGAGCAGTTCTTC. Translated: CSASVSLGGIGNNEQFF.

The genes are TRBV3-1 (or the pseudogene TRBV3-2) and TRBJ1-4; the match to TRBD1 covers 8 bases. Unmatched junction bases numbered 2, after V lost 3 bases and J lost 8 bases. The CDR3 is 13 residues long. Germline loops: CDR1 LGHDT, CDR2 YNNKEL (reference sequence). CDR3 protein: CASSQTGVEKLFF. CDR3 nucleotide sequence: TGTGCCAGCAGCCAGACAGGGGTGGAAAAACTGTTTTTT.

The chain joins TRBV28 to TRBJ2-2; the match to TRBD2 covers 12 bases. The J segment lost 5 bases and the V segment lost 5 bases, leaving 6 bases of the junction unmatched. CDR3 size: 16 residues. Germline V lookup: CDR1 MDHEN, CDR2 SYDVKM. This CDR3 reads CASSPRLAGDTGELFF. As DNA, the CDR3 is TGTGCCAGCAGTCCGAGACTAGCGGGAGATACCGGGGAGCTGTTTTTT. Complete variable domain (other parts from reference TRBV28 and TRBJ2-2): DVKVTQSSRYLVKRTGEKVFLECVQDMDHENMFWYRQDPGLGLRLIYFSYDVKMKEKGDIPEGYSVSREKKERFSLILESASTNQTSMYLCASSPRLAGDTGELFFGEGSRLTVL.

The chain combines TRBV29-1 with TRBJ2-7; 8 bases match TRBD1. The CDR3 consists of 14 residues. V shed 7 bases, J shed 5 bases, and the junction held 13 bases outside the gene matches. Germline V lookup: CDR1 SQVTM, CDR2 ANQGSEA. The CDR3 here is CSATRGTGGNEQYF. The CDR3 bases are TGCAGCGCCACCCGGGGGACAGGCGGCAACGAGCAGTACTTC.

The chain employs TRBV14 and TRBJ1-3, with a possible D match to TRBD1 (5 bases). CDR1 SGHDN and CDR2 FVKESK come from the germline V gene. The V end lost 4 bases, the J end lost 0 bases, and 10 bases lay between the germline ends. CDR3 size: 15 residues. The CDR3 loop reads CASSLNRISGNTIYF. The CDR3 DNA is TGTGCCAGCAGCCTCAACAGGATCTCTGGAAACACCATATATTTT.

This chain uses TRBV11-3 with TRBJ2-1; TRBD1 aligns across 7 bases. CDR3 length: 16 residues. With V trimmed by 1 base and J by 2 bases, 5 bases remained unmatched. Germline CDR1 and CDR2: SGHNT and YENEEA. Here the CDR3 reads CASSLVWTGAYNEQFF. The CDR3 DNA reads TGTGCCAGCAGCTTAGTCTGGACAGGAGCCTACAATGAGCAGTTCTTC. The full variable domain, rest sourced from reference TRBV11-3 and TRBJ2-1, is EAGVVQSPRYKIIEKKQPVAFWCNPISGHNTLYWYLQNLGQGPELLIRYENEEAVDDSQLPKDRFSAERLKGVDSTLKIQPAELGDSAVYLCASSLVWTGAYNEQFFGPGTRLTVL.

The chain combines TRBV5-6 with TRBJ2-7; 13 bases align to TRBD2. The CDR3 is 18 residues long. Germline assignment: CDR1 SGHDT and CDR2 YYEEEE. V lost 0 bases to trimming and J lost 5 bases; unmatched junction nucleotides: 11. The CDR3 sequence is CASSLVRTSGSIRDEQYF. The CDR3 nucleotides are TGTGCCAGCAGCTTGGTCAGGACTAGCGGGAGTATCAGAGACGAGCAGTACTTC.

The chain carries TRBV11-2 and TRBJ2-7; perhaps TRBD1 as D (5 bases). V was clipped by 5 bases and J by 5 bases, with 10 bases between them. This CDR3 contains 12 residues. CDR1 SGHAT and CDR2 FQNNGV come from the germline V gene. Written as DNA, the CDR3 is TGTGCCAGCAGCCGAGACAGACACGAGCAGTACTTC. Its protein product is CASSRDRHEQYF.

J is TRBJ2-2 and V is TRBV10-2; 8 bases agree with TRBD2. V lost 0 bases to trimming and J lost 6 bases; unmatched junction nucleotides: 9. The germline V gene has CDR1 WSHSY and CDR2 SAAADI. The CDR3 runs 17 residues. DNA for the CDR3: TGCGCCAGCAGTGAGTCGCAAGCGGGGGAATCCTCCGGGGAGCTGTTTTTT. Protein product: CASSESQAGESSGELFF.

The V gene is TRBV27, the J gene TRBJ1-6; TRBD1 matches at 8 bases. J gave up 9 bases and V 6 bases, and 7 bases lay outside the gene matches. Germline assignment: CDR1 MNHEY and CDR2 SMNVEV (reference sequence). This CDR3 has 14 amino acids. CDR3 bases: TGTGCCAGCAGCAGGACAGGGCGGTCTTCACCCCTCCACTTT. It encodes CASSRTGRSSPLHF.

The rearrangement joins TRBV7-2 to TRBJ2-1, with 9 positions matching TRBD2. J lost 6 bases, V lost 3 bases, and 9 bases had no gene match. The CDR3 consists of 16 residues. Per the germline V gene, CDR1 is SGHTA and CDR2 is FQGNSA. This CDR3 is CASSFVAGDPANEQFF. CDR3 nucleotide sequence: TGTGCCAGCAGCTTTGTAGCGGGAGATCCGGCCAATGAGCAGTTCTTC.

This chain uses TRBV27 with TRBJ1-2, with 11 nucleotides matching TRBD1. The V gene's germline CDR1 is MNHEY and CDR2 SMNVEV (reference sequence). Germline trimming cut 5 bases from V and 1 base from J; bases unmatched to any gene: 9. This CDR3 is 17 amino acids long. CDR3 DNA sequence: TGTGCCAGCAGTAAGGGGACAGGGGGAGCGAGTAACTATGGCTACACCTTC. Its protein is CASSKGTGGASNYGYTF.

This clone has only one observation. V gene TRBV14 combines with J gene TRBJ2-1; D possibly corresponds to TRBD1 (5 bases). The length of the CDR3 is 13 residues. Germline values: CDR1 SGHDN, CDR2 FVKESK. With 1 base removed from V and 8 bases from J, the gap between germline ends came to 9 bases. The CDR3 spells CASSQGWGDEQFF. The CDR3 region has the DNA TGTGCCAGCAGCCAAGGGTGGGGCGATGAGCAGTTCTTC.

V usage is TRBV3-1 (or the pseudogene TRBV3-2) and J usage is TRBJ1-1; D gene uncertain. Germline V gene lookup returns CDR1 LGHDT and CDR2 YNNKEL (reference sequence). The CDR3 is made up of 12 amino acids. The ends were cut back, 2 bases at V and 3 bases at J, with 4 bases in the middle. CDR3 DNA sequence: TGTGCCAGCAGCCAACCTCACACTGAAGCTTTCTTT. Translated, it gives CASSQPHTEAFF.